These 32 T cell receptor beta chains originate from one sample sequenced in a study of blood T cell repertoires in COVID-19. Some clones are missing from TCRdb's copy, which holds only in-frame ones; the method was immunoSEQ multiplex PCR. The profile covers around 290,000 clones, with approximately 90% appearing a single time and approximately 4.2% taken by the ten largest. The sequencing sample was made of peripheral blood. Receptor source: a middle-aged man with acute or convalescent COVID-19.

The rearrangement links TRBV4-1 to TRBJ2-3; maybe TRBD2 (6 bases). The CDR3 has 17 amino acids. The germline V gene encodes CDR1 MGHRA and CDR2 YSYEKL. The V end was cut by 1 base, the J end by 1 base, with 15 bases between. The CDR3 region is CASSQVPPGSGTDTQYF. CDR3 nucleotides: TGCGCCAGCAGCCAAGTCCCCCCCGGGAGTGGCACAGATACGCAGTATTTT.

V gene TRBV5-8 combines with J gene TRBJ1-5; 7 bases agree with TRBD1. Per the germline V gene, CDR1 is SGHTS and CDR2 is YDEGEE. The ends lost 0 bases at V and 3 bases at J; junction bases unmatched: 6. The CDR3 sequence is 16 residues long. Here the CDR3 reads CASSLGPDRYNQPQHF. CDR3 nucleotides: TGTGCCAGCAGCTTGGGGCCGGACAGGTACAATCAGCCCCAGCATTTT.

V and J are TRBV28 and TRBJ2-1; TRBD2 matches at 9 bases. The ends lost 11 bases at V and 7 bases at J; junction bases unmatched: 6. Per germline, CDR1 MDHEN and CDR2 SYDVKM. The CDR3 covers 12 residues. The CDR3 nucleotides read TGTGCCTGCGGGGGGGCCAGAAATGAGCAGTTCTTC. Translation: CACGGARNEQFF. Combining the CDR3 with reference TRBV28 and TRBJ2-1 gives the whole variable domain DVKVTQSSRYLVKRTGEKVFLECVQDMDHENMFWYRQDPGLGLRLIYFSYDVKMKEKGDIPEGYSVSREKKERFSLILESASTNQTSMYLCACGGARNEQFFGPGTRLTVL.

The chain has TRBV25-1 and TRBJ2-3, with 10 positions matching TRBD1. The CDR3 has 15 amino acids. CDR1 is MGHDK, CDR2 SYGVNS, per germline. J gave up 4 bases and V 4 bases, and 5 bases lay outside the gene matches. The CDR3 DNA is TGTGCCAGCAGTGTCTCCGGACAGGGGGCAGATACGCAGTATTTT. This encodes CASSVSGQGADTQYF.

The rearrangement uses TRBV6-1 and TRBJ1-6, with D possibly matching TRBD1 (6 bases). V lost 2 bases, J lost 8 bases, and 16 bases lay in between. From germline, CDR1 is MNHNS and CDR2 SASEGT. This CDR3 is 16 amino acids long. The CDR3 DNA reads TGTGCCAGCAGTGAAAGGCCCACAGGGACGGATTCACCCCTCCACTTT. Its protein product is CASSERPTGTDSPLHF.

The chain carries TRBV5-1 and TRBJ1-2; 10 positions match TRBD1. J was trimmed by 6 bases and V by 4 bases; bases with no gene match: 15. The germline gives CDR1 SGHRS, CDR2 YFSETQ. The CDR3 loop spans 17 amino acids. The CDR3 spells CASSPVPGQGWENGYTF. The CDR3 nucleotides read TGCGCCAGCAGCCCCGTCCCGGGACAGGGGTGGGAGAATGGCTACACCTTC.

V is TRBV27 and J is TRBJ1-2, with 9 bases lining up with TRBD1. The V gene end was trimmed by 5 bases and the J gene end by 5 bases; junction bases not matched to a gene: 9. CDR1 and CDR2 from the germline V gene are MNHEY and SMNVEV (reference sequence). The CDR3 runs 15 residues. The CDR3 loop reads CASSLDDRGWYGYTF. The CDR3 DNA follows: TGTGCCAGCAGTCTGGATGACAGGGGGTGGTATGGCTACACCTTC.

The chain has TRBV6-6 and TRBJ1-2; D not resolved. This CDR3 region has 14 residues. V gave up 4 bases and J gave up 1 base, with 10 bases separating them. From germline, CDR1 is MNHNY and CDR2 SVGAGI (reference sequence). The CDR3 loop reads CASSWAGRNYGYTF. CDR3 DNA sequence: TGTGCCAGCAGTTGGGCAGGCCGTAACTATGGCTACACCTTC.

Written as DNA, the CDR3 is TGTGCCTGGACTAGCGGGGGGGACACCGGGGAGCTGTTTTTT. It encodes CAWTSGGDTGELFF. The genes are TRBV30 and TRBJ2-2; 12 bases are shared with TRBD2. Germline V CDR1 and CDR2: GTSNPN, SVGIG (reference sequence). With 4 bases clipped from V and 3 bases from J, the junction kept 0 bases outside the gene matches. The CDR3 covers 14 residues. The whole variable domain, filled in from reference TRBV30 and TRBJ2-2, reads SQTIHQWPATLVQPVGSPLSLECTVEGTSNPNLYWYRQAAGRGLQLLFYSVGIGQISSEVPQNLSASRPQDRQFILSSKKLLLSDSGFYLCAWTSGGDTGELFFGEGSRLTVL.

The chain employs TRBV5-1 and TRBJ2-7, with D possibly matching TRBD2 (6 bases). Trimming shortened V by 4 bases and J by 5 bases, and 25 bases separated the two germline ends. The CDR3 has 17 residues. The germline V gene has CDR1 SGHRS and CDR2 YFSETQ. Written as DNA, the CDR3 is TGCGCCAGCAGCCTCAGACCGGACGGTTCTGGGAGGAACGAGCAGTACTTC. It yields the protein CASSLRPDGSGRNEQYF.

The chain couples TRBV15 to TRBJ1-2; TRBD1 agrees at 7 bases. Germline lookup yields CDR1 LNHNV and CDR2 YYDKDF (reference sequence). J lost 4 bases, V lost 3 bases, and 8 bases had no gene match. The CDR3 covers 15 residues. The CDR3 loop reads CATSREQGFSYGYTF. In DNA form, the CDR3 reads TGTGCCACCAGCAGGGAACAGGGGTTTAGCTATGGCTACACCTTC.

This clone was seen only once. The chain joins TRBV7-2 to TRBJ2-1; 10 bases line up with TRBD2. The J segment lost 4 bases and the V segment lost 4 bases, leaving 7 bases of the junction unmatched. CDR1 and CDR2 (germline): SGHTA, FQGNSA. The CDR3 length is 16 residues. This CDR3 is CASSSGSSGGYNEQFF. Here the CDR3 DNA reads TGTGCCAGCAGCTCTGGGTCTAGCGGGGGTTACAATGAGCAGTTCTTC.

This chain uses TRBV30 with TRBJ1-3; TRBD1 is a possible D gene (6 bases). Trimming stripped 6 bases from V and 9 bases from J, with 15 bases between. This CDR3 spans 12 amino acids. Germline CDR1 GTSNPN, CDR2 SVGIG (reference sequence). DNA of the CDR3: TGTGCCTGCCTGACAGGCGTGAGCACCATATATTTT. It codes for CACLTGVSTIYF. The whole variable domain, remainder taken from reference TRBV30 and TRBJ1-3, is SQTIHQWPATLVQPVGSPLSLECTVEGTSNPNLYWYRQAAGRGLQLLFYSVGIGQISSEVPQNLSASRPQDRQFILSSKKLLLSDSGFYLCACLTGVSTIYFGEGSWLTVV.

This clone was recorded once. V gene TRBV2 combines with J gene TRBJ2-3; 15 nucleotides agree with TRBD2. The CDR3 is made up of 17 amino acids. Germline V CDR1 and CDR2: SNHLY, FYNNEI. The J segment lost 0 bases and the V segment lost 9 bases, leaving 7 bases of the junction unmatched. The CDR3 protein is CASGGLAGGPSTDTQYF. The CDR3 DNA reads TGTGCCAGTGGGGGACTAGCGGGGGGCCCTAGCACAGATACGCAGTATTTT.

This clone appeared once. V and J are TRBV2 and TRBJ2-3, with D possibly being TRBD1 (6 bases). Trimming took off 6 bases at V and 0 bases at J, with 10 bases between the two ends. This CDR3 has 14 amino acids. Germline V gene sequence: CDR1 SNHLY, CDR2 FYNNEI. The CDR3 loop is CASRNRVSTDTQYF. The CDR3 DNA is TGTGCCAGCAGAAACAGGGTTAGCACAGATACGCAGTATTTT.

The CDR3 sequence: CATSDFPSNRGLGEAFF. DNA for the CDR3: TGTGCCACCAGTGATTTCCCCAGTAACAGGGGGCTGGGAGAAGCTTTCTTT. The rearrangement joins TRBV24-1 to TRBJ1-1, with 9 bases aligning to TRBD1. The V and J ends lost 1 base and 8 bases, in that order; junction bases with no gene match: 13. The length of the CDR3 is 17 residues. Germline loops: CDR1 KGHDR, CDR2 SFDVKD.

CDR3 in DNA: TGTGCCAGCAGCCCACCTCCGGGGAGGCGGGGTGGCTACACCTTC. As protein: CASSPPPGRRGGYTF. The J gene is TRBJ1-2, the V gene TRBV3-1 (or the pseudogene TRBV3-2); D remains unclear. Between the trimmed V and J ends, which lost 4 bases and 7 bases, there was a span of 19 bases. The CDR3 contains 15 residues. From germline, CDR1 is LGHDT and CDR2 YNNKEL (reference sequence).

The chain joins TRBV6-5 to TRBJ2-1, with D perhaps TRBD1 (6 bases). The CDR3 totals 15 residues. The germline V gene has CDR1 MNHEY and CDR2 SVGAGI. V gave up 0 bases and J gave up 5 bases, with 11 bases separating them. The CDR3 sequence: CASSYSGAINNEQFF. CDR3 coding DNA: TGTGCCAGCAGTTACTCGGGGGCAATTAACAATGAGCAGTTCTTC.

This clone was seen a single time. The genes are TRBV5-5 and TRBJ1-2; D possibly corresponds to TRBD1 (5 bases). The CDR3 extends over 14 amino acids. From germline, CDR1 is SGHKS and CDR2 YYEKEE (reference sequence). The ends were cut back, 4 bases at V and 3 bases at J, with 13 bases in the middle. The CDR3 DNA sequence: TGTGCCAGCAGCCTCTCAGGGTTGGACTATGGCTACACCTTC. Encoded protein: CASSLSGLDYGYTF.

This chain joins TRBV24-1 and TRBJ1-2; a possible D gene is TRBD1 (5 bases). Trimming removed 3 bases at V and 6 bases at J, with 16 bases between. From germline, CDR1 is KGHDR and CDR2 SFDVKD. CDR3 length: 15 residues. This CDR3 reads CATSDPNLGADGYTF. CDR3 DNA: TGTGCCACCAGTGATCCAAACTTAGGGGCAGATGGCTACACCTTC.

This sequence joins TRBV9 and TRBJ2-3, with 7 bases aligning to TRBD2. Trimming cost V 4 bases and J 3 bases; bases outside gene matches: 8. The CDR3 runs to 15 residues. CDR1 SGDLS and CDR2 YYNGEE come from the germline V gene. This CDR3 is CASSIRRGSTDTQYF. For the CDR3, the DNA is TGTGCCAGCAGCATTCGGCGGGGGTCAACAGATACGCAGTATTTT. Variable domain in full (rest from reference TRBV9 and TRBJ2-3): DSGVTQTPKHLITATGQRVTLRCSPRSGDLSVYWYQQSLDQGLQFLIQYYNGEERAKGNILERFSAQQFPDLHSELNLSSLELGDSALYFCASSIRRGSTDTQYFGPGTRLTVL.

The rearrangement joins TRBV6-5 to TRBJ1-4; 12 bases agree with TRBD1. This CDR3 region has 16 residues. V dropped 4 bases and J dropped 7; count of bases not matched to a gene: 7. CDR1 and CDR2 (germline): MNHEY, SVGAGI. CDR3 sequence: CASSSLGDRGREKLFF. The CDR3 DNA reads as TGTGCCAGCAGTTCCTTGGGGGACAGGGGGCGTGAAAAACTGTTTTTT.

The V call is TRBV5-6, the J call TRBJ1-1, with a possible D match to TRBD1 (5 bases). The length of the CDR3 is 13 residues. Germline CDR1 reads SGHDT; CDR2 reads YYEEEE. Trimming removed 5 bases from V and 5 bases from J, with 13 bases in between. This chain's CDR3 is CASSGEGWTEAFF. CDR3 nucleotides: TGTGCCAGCAGTGGGGAGGGGTGGACTGAAGCTTTCTTT. Looking up the rest from reference TRBV5-6 and TRBJ1-1 gives the full variable domain: DAGVTQSPTHLIKTRGQQVTLRCSPKSGHDTVSWYQQALGQGPQFIFQYYEEEERQRGNFPDRFSGHQFPNYSSELNVNALLLGDSALYLCASSGEGWTEAFFGQGTRLTVV.

The J gene is TRBJ1-2, the V gene TRBV3-1 (or the pseudogene TRBV3-2); D is perhaps TRBD1 (5 bases). The CDR3 consists of 14 residues. Germline V CDR1 and CDR2: LGHDT, YNNKEL (reference sequence). Trimming pared 4 bases from V and 3 bases from J, leaving 12 bases between. CDR3 sequence: CASSPTWGDYGYTF. The CDR3 region has the DNA TGTGCCAGCAGCCCGACGTGGGGGGACTATGGCTACACCTTC.

The rearrangement joins TRBV7-6 to TRBJ1-1; the D is unclear. Trimming removed 2 bases at V and 0 bases at J, with 10 bases between. The CDR3 length is 15 residues. Germline V gives CDR1 SGHVS, CDR2 FNYEAQ. In DNA, the CDR3 is TGTGCCAGCAGCTTATTATCGGGGTTGAACACTGAAGCTTTCTTT. Its translation is CASSLLSGLNTEAFF.

In this sample, this clone turned up once. This chain joins TRBV4-2 and TRBJ2-1; D may be TRBD1 (5 bases). Trimming stripped 1 base from V and 1 base from J, with 23 bases between. Per the germline V gene, CDR1 is LGHNA and CDR2 is YNFKEQ. The CDR3 has 20 amino acids. This CDR3 is CASSQARQGVVPRSYNEQFF. CDR3 in DNA: TGTGCCAGCAGCCAAGCACGCCAAGGGGTCGTCCCGAGGTCCTACAATGAGCAGTTCTTC.

The V call is TRBV6-5, the J call TRBJ2-7, with a possible D match to TRBD2 (6 bases). This CDR3 region has 14 residues. Germline V gene sequence: CDR1 MNHEY, CDR2 SVGAGI. Trimming took off 6 bases at V and 3 bases at J, with 15 bases between the two ends. The CDR3 here is CASSRGTADYEQYF. Here the CDR3 DNA reads TGTGCCAGCAGCCGGGGGACGGCTGACTACGAGCAGTACTTC.

The CDR3 sequence is CASGDRNIQETQYF. For the CDR3, the DNA is TGTGCCAGCGGGGACAGGAATATTCAAGAGACCCAGTACTTC. J is TRBJ2-5 and V is TRBV27; 8 bases align to TRBD1. This CDR3 spans 14 amino acids. Trimming at V came to 8 bases and at J to 2 bases, leaving 7 bases not matched to a gene. Germline CDR1 reads MNHEY; CDR2 reads SMNVEV (reference sequence).

The chain links TRBV28 to TRBJ2-1, with no clear D. The ends were cut back, 4 bases at V and 3 bases at J, with 10 bases in the middle. CDR3 size: 14 residues. CDR1 is MDHEN and CDR2 is SYDVKM in the germline V gene. The CDR3 DNA reads as TGTGCCAGCAGTTCTCAACAGAACTACAATGAGCAGTTCTTC. Protein product: CASSSQQNYNEQFF.

The gene calls are TRBV27 and TRBJ1-6, with 7 positions matching TRBD1. J was trimmed by 7 bases and V by 4 bases; bases with no gene match: 4. The germline V gene has CDR1 MNHEY and CDR2 SMNVEV (reference sequence). CDR3 length: 14 residues. The CDR3 DNA reads as TGTGCCAGCAGTTCTAGGGACAGAAATTCACCCCTCCACTTT. It translates to CASSSRDRNSPLHF.

This clone has just one count. The chain recombines TRBV12-3 or TRBV12-4 with TRBJ1-1; D not certain. Trimming removed 5 bases from V and 10 bases from J, with 11 bases in between. The CDR3 length is 11 residues. The CDR3 coding sequence is TGTGCCAGCAGTCCCCGCGAAGTAGCTTTCTTT. This codes for CASSPREVAFF.

The chain links TRBV12-1 to TRBJ1-2; the D call of TRBD1 is as the table states it, not checked on the DNA. TRBV12-1 is a pseudogene locus. CDR3 length: 15 amino acids. The CDR3 spells CASRRTARGLYGYTF. The CDR3 DNA follows: TGTGCCAGCAGACGTACCGCCAGGGGTCTCTATGGCTACACCTTC.